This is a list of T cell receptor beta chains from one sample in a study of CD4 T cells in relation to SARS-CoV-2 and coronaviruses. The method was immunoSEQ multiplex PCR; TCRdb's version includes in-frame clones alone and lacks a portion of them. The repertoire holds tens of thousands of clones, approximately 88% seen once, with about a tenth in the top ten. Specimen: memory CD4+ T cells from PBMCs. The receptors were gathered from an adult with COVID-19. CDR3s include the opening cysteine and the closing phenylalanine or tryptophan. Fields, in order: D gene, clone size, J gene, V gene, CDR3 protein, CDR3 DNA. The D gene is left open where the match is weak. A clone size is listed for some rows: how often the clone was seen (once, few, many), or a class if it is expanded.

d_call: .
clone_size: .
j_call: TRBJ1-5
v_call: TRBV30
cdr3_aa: CAWSVRQGNQPQHF
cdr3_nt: TGTGCCTGGAGTGTACGGCAGGGGAATCAGCCCCAGCATTTT

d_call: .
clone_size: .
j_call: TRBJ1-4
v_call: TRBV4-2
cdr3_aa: CASSQDQTSTNEKLFF
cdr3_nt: TGTGCCAGCAGCCAAGATCAGACATCAACTAATGAAAAACTGTTTTTT

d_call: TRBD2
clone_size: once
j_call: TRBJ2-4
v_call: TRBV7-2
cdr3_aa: CASSLIAGEVKNIQYF
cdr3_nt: TGTGCCAGCAGCTTAATAGCGGGGGAGGTCAAAAACATTCAGTACTTC

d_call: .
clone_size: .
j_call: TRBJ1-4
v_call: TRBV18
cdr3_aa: CASRLEEGAAEKLFF
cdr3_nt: TGTGCCAGCCGACTAGAAGAAGGGGCAGCCGAAAAACTGTTTTTT

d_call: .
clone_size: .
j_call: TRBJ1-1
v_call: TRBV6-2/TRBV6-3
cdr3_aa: CASSTWTEGNTEAFF
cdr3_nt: TGTGCCAGCAGTACATGGACAGAAGGGAACACTGAAGCTTTCTTT

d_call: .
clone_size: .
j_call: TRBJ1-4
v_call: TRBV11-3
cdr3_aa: CASSRGRTNEKLFF
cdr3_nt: TGTGCCAGCAGCCGTGGCAGAACTAATGAAAAACTGTTTTTT

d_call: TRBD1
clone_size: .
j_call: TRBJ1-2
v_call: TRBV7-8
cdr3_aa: CASSAQPGQLEGYTF
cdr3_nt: TGTGCCAGCAGCGCCCAACCGGGACAGCTTGAGGGCTACACCTTC

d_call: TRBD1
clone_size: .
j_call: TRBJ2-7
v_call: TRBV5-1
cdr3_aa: CASNPGTGVFYEQYF
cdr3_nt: TGCGCCAGCAACCCCGGGACAGGGGTTTTCTACGAGCAGTACTTC

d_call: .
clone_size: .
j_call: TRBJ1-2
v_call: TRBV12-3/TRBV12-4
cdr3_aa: CASSLGGAVGYTF
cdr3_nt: TGTGCCAGCAGTTTAGGAGGGGCGGTCGGCTACACCTTC

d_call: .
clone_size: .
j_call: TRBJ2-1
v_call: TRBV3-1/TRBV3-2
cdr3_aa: CASSQSARLPGDKQFF
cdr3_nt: TGTGCCAGCAGCCAGTCGGCTCGGCTCCCTGGGGACAAGCAGTTCTTC

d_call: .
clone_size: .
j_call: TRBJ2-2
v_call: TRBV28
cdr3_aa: CASSRDMNTGELFF
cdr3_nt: TGTGCCAGCAGTCGGGATATGAACACCGGGGAGCTGTTTTTT

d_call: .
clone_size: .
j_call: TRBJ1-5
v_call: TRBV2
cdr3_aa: CASSPTGGYQPQHF
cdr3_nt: TGTGCCAGCAGTCCAACCGGGGGGTATCAGCCCCAGCATTTT

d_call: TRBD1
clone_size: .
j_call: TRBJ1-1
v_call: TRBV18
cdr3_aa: CASSPTGGATEAFF
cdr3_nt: TGTGCCAGCTCACCCACAGGGGGTGCCACTGAAGCTTTCTTT

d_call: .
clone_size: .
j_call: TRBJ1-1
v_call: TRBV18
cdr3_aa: CASSPPKGANTEAFF
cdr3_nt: TGTGCCAGCTCACCACCGAAAGGGGCGAACACTGAAGCTTTCTTT

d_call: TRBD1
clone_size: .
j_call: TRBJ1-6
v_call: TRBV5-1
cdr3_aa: CASSKTGGNSPLHF
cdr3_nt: TGCGCCAGCAGCAAGACAGGGGGAAATTCACCCCTCCACTTT

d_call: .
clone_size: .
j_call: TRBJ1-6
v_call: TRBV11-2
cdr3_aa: CASSLVGGQGLSPLHF
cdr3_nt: TGTGCCAGCAGCTTAGTGGGGGGCCAGGGATTGTCACCCCTCCACTTT

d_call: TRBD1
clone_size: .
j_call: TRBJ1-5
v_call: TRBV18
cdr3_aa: CASSSGQDQPQHF
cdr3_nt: TGTGCCAGCTCATCCGGACAGGACCAGCCCCAGCATTTT

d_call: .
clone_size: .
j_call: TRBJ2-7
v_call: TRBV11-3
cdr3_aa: CASSLEQGWEQYF
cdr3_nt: TGTGCCAGCAGCTTAGAGCAGGGGTGGGAGCAGTACTTC

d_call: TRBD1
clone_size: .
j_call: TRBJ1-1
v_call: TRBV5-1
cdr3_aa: CASGNRGANTEAFF
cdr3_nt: TGCGCCAGCGGGAACAGGGGCGCGAACACTGAAGCTTTCTTT

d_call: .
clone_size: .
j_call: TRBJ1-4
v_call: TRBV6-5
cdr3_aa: CASSYVTNEKLFF
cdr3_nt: TGTGCCAGCAGTTACGTGACAAATGAAAAACTGTTTTTT

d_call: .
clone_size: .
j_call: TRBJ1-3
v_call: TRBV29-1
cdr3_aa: CSVEVVSGNTIYF
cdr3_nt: TGCAGCGTTGAAGTGGTTAGTGGAAACACCATATATTTT

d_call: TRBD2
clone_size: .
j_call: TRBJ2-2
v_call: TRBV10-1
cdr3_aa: CASKAGVGSGELFF
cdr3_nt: TGCGCCAGCAAGGCGGGAGTTGGGTCCGGGGAGCTGTTTTTT

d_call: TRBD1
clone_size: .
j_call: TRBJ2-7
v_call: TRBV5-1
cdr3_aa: CASSLDAGTGTYEQYF
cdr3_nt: TGCGCCAGCAGCTTGGACGCCGGGACAGGGACCTACGAGCAGTACTTC

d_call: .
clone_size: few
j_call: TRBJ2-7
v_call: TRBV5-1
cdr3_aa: CASSLFSIDEQYF
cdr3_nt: TGCGCCAGCAGCTTGTTCAGTATCGACGAGCAGTACTTC

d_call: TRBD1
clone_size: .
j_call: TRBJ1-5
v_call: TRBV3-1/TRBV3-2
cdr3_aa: CASSQDAGQGGNQPQHF
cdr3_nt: TGTGCCAGCAGCCAAGACGCCGGACAGGGGGGCAATCAGCCCCAGCATTTT

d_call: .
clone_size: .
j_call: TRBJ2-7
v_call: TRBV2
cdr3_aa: CASSEISAGAYEQYF
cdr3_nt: TGTGCCAGCAGTGAAATTTCGGCAGGGGCCTACGAGCAGTACTTC

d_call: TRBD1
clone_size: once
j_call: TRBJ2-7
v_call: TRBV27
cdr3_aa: CASSFVQGTYEQYF
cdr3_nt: TGTGCCAGCAGTTTCGTACAGGGGACCTACGAGCAGTACTTC

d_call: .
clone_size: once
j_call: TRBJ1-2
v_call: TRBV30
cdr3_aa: CAWRVGDGYTF
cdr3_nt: TGTGCCTGGAGAGTAGGGGATGGCTACACCTTC

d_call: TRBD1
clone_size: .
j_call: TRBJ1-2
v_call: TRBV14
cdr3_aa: CASSQDRDRAGYGYTF
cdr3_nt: TGTGCCAGCAGCCAAGATAGGGACAGGGCGGGATATGGCTACACCTTC

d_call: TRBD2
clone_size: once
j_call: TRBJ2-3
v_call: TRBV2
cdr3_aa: CASSGRGGGPDTQYF
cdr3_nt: TGTGCCAGCAGTGGGCGGGGGGGCGGCCCAGATACGCAGTATTTT

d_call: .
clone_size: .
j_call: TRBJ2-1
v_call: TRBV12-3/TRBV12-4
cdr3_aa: CASGGRANEQFF
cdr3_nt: TGTGCCAGCGGTGGCAGGGCGAATGAGCAGTTCTTC

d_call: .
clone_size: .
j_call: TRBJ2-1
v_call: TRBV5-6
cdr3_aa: CASSLGAGSPYNEQFF
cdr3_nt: TGTGCCAGCAGCTTGGGGGCAGGGAGCCCCTACAATGAGCAGTTCTTC

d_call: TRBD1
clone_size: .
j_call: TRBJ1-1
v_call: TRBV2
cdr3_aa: CASSSRDRATEAFF
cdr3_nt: TGTGCCAGCAGTAGCCGAGACAGGGCCACTGAAGCTTTCTTT

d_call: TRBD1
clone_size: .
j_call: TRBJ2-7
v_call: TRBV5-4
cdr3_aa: CASSLGTGGSYEQYF
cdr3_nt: TGTGCCAGCAGCTTAGGGACAGGGGGTTCCTACGAGCAGTACTTC

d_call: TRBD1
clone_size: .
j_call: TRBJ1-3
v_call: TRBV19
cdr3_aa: CASKGAQTGKNTIYF
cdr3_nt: TGTGCCAGTAAGGGGGCCCAAACAGGGAAAAACACCATATATTTT

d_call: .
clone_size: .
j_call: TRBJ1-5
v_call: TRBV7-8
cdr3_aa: CASSENLNQPQHF
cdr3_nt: TGTGCCAGCAGCGAAAACCTGAATCAGCCCCAGCATTTT

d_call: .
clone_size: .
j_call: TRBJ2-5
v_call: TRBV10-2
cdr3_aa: CASMERSETQYF
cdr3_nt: TGCGCCAGCATGGAGCGATCAGAGACCCAGTACTTC

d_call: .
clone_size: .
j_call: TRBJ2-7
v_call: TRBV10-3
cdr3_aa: CAISPGTLSSYEQYF
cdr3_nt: TGTGCCATCAGCCCTGGGACCCTGAGCTCCTACGAGCAGTACTTC

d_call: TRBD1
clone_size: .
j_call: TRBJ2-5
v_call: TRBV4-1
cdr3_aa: CASSQVVGGQSNHQETQYF
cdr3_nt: TGCGCCAGCAGCCAAGTCGTTGGGGGACAGTCGAACCACCAAGAGACCCAGTACTTC